One sample yielded the 26 T cell receptor beta chains listed below, sequenced in a study of T cells in Graves' hyperthyroidism and ophthalmopathy. TCR beta CDR3 region amplification was performed from RNA transcripts. RT-PCR in the first round (using the HTBI primer set) targeted the TCR CDR3. TCRdb recomputed calls from the multiplex PCR reads with MiXCR, one row per CDR3 protein. This table holds roughly 380,000 distinct CDR3 sequences, around 13% found once. The sample taken for sequencing was blood. The receptors stem from an older woman with Graves' hyperthyroidism.

This clonotype was seen ten or more times. This chain links TRBV12-3 or TRBV12-4 with TRBJ1-5; D remains ambiguous. V was pared by 7 bases and J by 11 bases, with 18 bases between. The CDR3 is made up of 13 amino acids. The CDR3 DNA is TGTGCCAGCACCAACCCCCCCGACGTAGCCCAGCATTTT. It codes for CASTNPPDVAQHF.

V is TRBV10-3 and J is TRBJ2-1; 12 nucleotides align to TRBD2. The CDR3 has 17 amino acids. With 4 bases clipped from V and 7 bases from J, the junction kept 11 bases outside the gene matches. Germline CDR1 ENHRY, CDR2 SYGVKD. CDR3 region: CAISGASGREALNEQFF. The CDR3, as DNA: TGTGCCATCAGTGGTGCTAGCGGGAGGGAGGCTCTGAATGAGCAGTTCTTC.

Remarks on this clonotype: A much bigger clone sits one base away, suggesting this may be a read error. V is TRBV7-2 and J is TRBJ1-2; no definite D call. CDR1 and CDR2 from the germline V gene are SGHTA and FQGNSA. The CDR3 is made up of 13 amino acids. V shed 0 bases and J shed 6 bases, with 8 bases lying between them. This CDR3 reads CASSLAPAHGYTF. CDR3 bases: TGTGCCAGCAGCTTAGCTCCTGCACATGGCTACACCTTC.

The sample holds a few counts of this clonotype. This chain uses TRBV20-1 with TRBJ2-4, with no clear D. CDR1 DFQATT and CDR2 SNEGSKA come from the germline V gene (reference sequence). The CDR3 extends over 13 amino acids. Trimming removed 0 bases from V and 8 bases from J, with 11 bases in between. The CDR3 here is CSARDPLSDIQYF. CDR3 nucleotides: TGCAGTGCTAGAGATCCCCTGTCGGACATTCAGTACTTC.

This clonotype was picked up a small number of times. DNA for the CDR3: TGTGCCAGCAGGACGCACAGGGGACTCTCCTACGAGCAGTACTTC. This codes for CASRTHRGLSYEQYF. The chain has TRBV2 and TRBJ2-7, with D perhaps TRBD1 (7 bases). CDR3 length equals 15 residues. The V end lost 6 bases, the J end lost 0 bases, and 15 bases lay between the germline ends. Germline-derived CDR1 and CDR2 are SNHLY and FYNNEI.

J is TRBJ1-5 and V is TRBV27; TRBD1 agrees at 10 bases. Germline CDR1 and CDR2: MNHEY and SMNVEV (reference sequence). With 5 bases clipped from V and 5 bases from J, the junction kept 6 bases outside the gene matches. CDR3 length: 15 residues. In nucleotides, the CDR3 is TGTGCCAGCAGTCGCGGACAGGGGGGGGATCAGCCCCAGCATTTT. This sequence encodes CASSRGQGGDQPQHF.

V gene TRBV4-1 combines with J gene TRBJ2-1, with 10 positions matching TRBD2. The V gene end was trimmed by 1 base and the J gene end by 0 bases; junction bases not matched to a gene: 9. The germline CDR1 and CDR2 sequences are MGHRA and YSYEKL. The CDR3 runs 19 residues. CDR3 amino acids: CASSQARAGGPPSYNEQFF. As DNA, the CDR3 is TGCGCCAGCAGCCAAGCAAGAGCGGGAGGGCCCCCCTCCTACAATGAGCAGTTCTTC.

In its sample, this clonotype was seen a few times. This chain joins TRBV6-5 and TRBJ2-3, with 7 bases matching TRBD1. This CDR3 comprises 17 residues. Germline CDR1 and CDR2: MNHEY and SVGAGI. Losses at the gene ends were 0 bases for V and 4 bases for J; bases not matched to a gene: 10. The CDR3 loop reads CASSYSGLVQGADTQYF. As DNA, the CDR3 is TGTGCCAGCAGTTACTCAGGGTTGGTGCAGGGGGCAGATACGCAGTATTTT.

At least ten counts were recorded for this clonotype. The chain carries TRBV6-1 and TRBJ1-1, with D tentatively TRBD1 (5 bases). CDR3 length equals 14 residues. Trimming removed 6 bases at V and 5 bases at J, with 16 bases between. Germline assignment: CDR1 MNHNS and CDR2 SASEGT. CDR3 DNA: TGTGCCAGCAGACGAGGTCAGGGAGGAACTGAAGCTTTCTTT. This codes for CASRRGQGGTEAFF.

This clonotype has a count of ten or more. This chain connects TRBV18 to TRBJ2-1, with D hard to call. Trimming took off 0 bases at V and 10 bases at J, with 19 bases between the two ends. Germline V gene data show CDR1 as KGHSH and CDR2 as LQKENI. The CDR3 has 16 residues. The chain's CDR3 is CASSPPGGPLRLEQFF. In DNA, the CDR3 is TGTGCCAGCTCACCACCGGGTGGCCCCCTCCGGTTGGAGCAGTTCTTC.

The sample holds many counts of this clonotype. The chain joins TRBV11-2 to TRBJ2-1, with 9 bases that match TRBD1. The length of the CDR3 is 17 residues. The V segment lost 5 bases and the J segment 1 base; nucleotides outside the gene matches: 9. CDR1 and CDR2 from the germline V gene are SGHAT and FQNNGV. CDR3 coding DNA: TGTGCCAGCAGCAGATGGACAGGGGCTAGTTCCTACAATGAGCAGTTCTTC. It encodes CASSRWTGASSYNEQFF.

In its sample, this clonotype was seen many times. This chain uses TRBV9 with TRBJ2-3; the D gene is possibly TRBD2 (6 bases). Germline V gene data show CDR1 as SGDLS and CDR2 as YYNGEE. V was trimmed by 3 bases and J by 2 bases, leaving 16 bases between them. CDR3 length: 16 residues. CDR3 nucleotide sequence: TGTGCCAGCAGCGACCCCTTTATGCGGGACACAGATACGCAGTATTTT. This gives the protein CASSDPFMRDTDTQYF.

DNA of the CDR3: TGCGCCAGCAGCCCCCTTGGGGGCAATCAGCCCCAGCATTTT. Amino acid sequence: CASSPLGGNQPQHF. The chain joins TRBV5-1 to TRBJ1-5; D not resolved. V was shortened by 4 bases and J by 2 bases, with 10 bases between the two germline ends. CDR1 SGHRS and CDR2 YFSETQ come from the germline V gene. This CDR3 has 14 residues.

In its sample, this clonotype was seen many times. The chain recombines TRBV5-6 with TRBJ2-2, with TRBD1 as a possible D gene (6 bases). Germline lookup yields CDR1 SGHDT and CDR2 YYEEEE. The ends were cut back, 4 bases at V and 6 bases at J, with 10 bases in the middle. This CDR3 has 13 residues. CDR3 DNA sequence: TGTGCCAGCAGCGTGGACAGCTCCGGGGAGCTGTTTTTT. Amino acid sequence: CASSVDSSGELFF.

This clonotype was detected ten times or more. This chain links TRBV3-1 with TRBJ1-5; unclear D gene. V was trimmed by 1 base and J by 6 bases, leaving 10 bases between them. The CDR3 spans 14 residues. Germline lookup yields CDR1 LGHDT and CDR2 YNNKEL (reference sequence). CDR3 region: CASSQGEDGQPQHF. The CDR3 nucleotides read TGTGCCAGCAGCCAAGGCGAGGATGGTCAGCCCCAGCATTTT. The whole variable domain, filled in from reference TRBV3-1 and TRBJ1-5, reads DTAVSQTPKYLVTQMGNDKSIKCEQNLGHDTMYWYKQDSKKFLKIMFSYNNKELIINETVPNRFSPKSPDKAHLNLHINSLELGDSAVYFCASSQGEDGQPQHFGDGTRLSIL.

This clonotype was detected many times. The chain is built from TRBV7-9 and TRBJ2-7, with TRBD2 as a possible D gene (5 bases). V shed 2 bases and J shed 0 bases, with 5 bases lying between them. This CDR3 has 13 residues. Germline V gene data show CDR1 as SEHNR and CDR2 as FQNEAQ (reference sequence). CDR3 protein: CASSLSGSYEQYF. For the CDR3, the DNA is TGTGCCAGCAGCTTAAGCGGCTCCTACGAGCAGTACTTC.

This clonotype was recorded at least ten times. V usage is TRBV7-3 and J usage is TRBJ2-1; tentative D call: TRBD2 (6 bases). Germline loops: CDR1 SGHTA, CDR2 FQGTGA. V shed 5 bases and J shed 10 bases, with 15 bases lying between them. The CDR3 covers 13 residues. The CDR3 loop reads CASSPLPSEEQFF. The CDR3 DNA reads TGTGCCAGCAGCCCCCTCCCTAGCGAGGAGCAGTTCTTC.

The chain links TRBV12-3 or TRBV12-4 to TRBJ1-6; 9 bases fit TRBD1. The CDR3 length is 17 residues. Trimming cost V 3 bases and J 4 bases; bases outside gene matches: 7. CDR3 DNA: TGTGCCAGCAGTTTTGACAGGGGGAAACCTTATAATTCACCCCTCCACTTT. It encodes CASSFDRGKPYNSPLHF.

This clonotype showed up many times. The V call is TRBV18, the J call TRBJ1-2; 9 nucleotides match TRBD1. Germline V lookup: CDR1 KGHSH, CDR2 LQKENI. V lost 3 bases and J lost 7; bases outside the gene matches: 6. CDR3 length: 14 amino acids. The CDR3 nucleotides read TGTGCCAGCTCACCGACGGGACAGGGAAGTGGCTACACCTTC. It translates to CASSPTGQGSGYTF.

Ten or more counts support this clonotype. The chain is built from TRBV11-3 and TRBJ2-5; D perhaps matches TRBD2 (7 bases). V gave up 4 bases and J gave up 5 bases, with 17 bases separating them. Germline V gene lookup returns CDR1 SGHNT and CDR2 YENEEA. This CDR3 has 15 residues. CDR3 in DNA: TGTGCCAGCAGCTCCCTCGGCGGGGGCGAGGAGACCCAGTACTTC. It is translated as CASSSLGGGEETQYF.

A few counts support this clonotype. The missing conserved phenylalanine or tryptophan at the end of this CDR3 makes a read error likely. V and J are TRBV24-1 and TRBJ1-2, with D tentatively TRBD1 (6 bases). The CDR3 totals 14 residues. V lost 5 bases and J lost 4, with 13 bases in between. Germline CDR1 is KGHDR and CDR2 is SFDVKD. The CDR3 DNA is TGTGCCACCAGTGTGTCCGGGACAAGCTATGGCTACACCCTC. This gives the protein CATSVSGTSYGYTL.

This clonotype was seen only a few times. The gene calls are TRBV7-9 and TRBJ2-6, with a weak D call TRBD1 (6 bases). Deletions cut 6 bases from V and 0 bases from J, with 12 bases between. CDR1 is SEHNR and CDR2 is FQNEAQ in the germline V gene (reference sequence). The CDR3 loop spans 16 amino acids. The CDR3 nucleotides read TGTGCCAGCAGGGGAGTAGGGGGCTCTGGGGCCAACGTCCTGACTTTC. It specifies CASRGVGGSGANVLTF.

In its sample, this clonotype was seen a few times. This chain uses TRBV19 with TRBJ2-5, with D perhaps being TRBD1 or TRBD2 (5 bases each). Trimming left V 4 bases short and J 2 bases short, with 11 bases between. The V gene's germline CDR1 is LNHDA and CDR2 SQIVND (reference sequence). The CDR3 totals 14 residues. The CDR3 sequence: CASSRAGRQETQYF. The CDR3 DNA is TGTGCCAGTAGTAGGGCAGGGAGACAAGAGACCCAGTACTTC.

This clonotype was seen a handful of times. This chain links TRBV5-4 with TRBJ1-2, with D maybe TRBD1 (6 bases). Germline CDR1 and CDR2: SGHNT and YYREEE (reference sequence). The CDR3 runs 14 residues. Trimming removed 3 bases at V and 7 bases at J, with 16 bases between. The CDR3 sequence is CASSSRTEWGGYTF. In DNA form, the CDR3 reads TGTGCCAGCAGCTCGCGGACAGAATGGGGTGGCTACACCTTC. Combining the CDR3 with reference TRBV5-4 and TRBJ1-2 gives the whole variable domain ETGVTQSPTHLIKTRGQQVTLRCSSQSGHNTVSWYQQALGQGPQFIFQYYREEENGRGNFPPRFSGLQFPNYSSELNVNALELDDSALYLCASSSRTEWGGYTFGSGTRLTVV.

This clonotype was found a few times. The J gene is TRBJ2-7, the V gene TRBV6-1; D may be TRBD2 (5 bases). Germline CDR1 MNHNS, CDR2 SASEGT. Trimming took 6 bases from V and 0 from J, leaving 18 bases between them. CDR3 size: 16 residues. For the CDR3, the DNA is TGTGCCAGCAGCCTTAACCGGGGAGAGAGCTCCTACGAGCAGTACTTC. The encoded protein is CASSLNRGESSYEQYF.

The count of this clonotype is one. Since a much larger clone is just one base distant, this may be a read error. This chain links TRBV20-1 with TRBJ1-1; D remains ambiguous. Trimming took off 3 bases at V and 0 bases at J, with 8 bases between the two ends. The CDR3 spans 13 residues. Germline V gene sequence: CDR1 DFQATT, CDR2 SNEGSKA (reference sequence). The CDR3 spells CSARGNMNTEAFF. The CDR3 coding sequence is TGCAGTGCTAGGGGAAATATGAACACTGAAGCTTTCTTT.